This passage covers 23 T cell receptor beta chains from one sample sequenced in a study of Ad26.COV2.S vaccination and SARS-CoV-2 variants. Specified treatment: roughly 18 received Ad26.COV2.S at low or high dose, single or two shots; about 5 received placebo; per-sample allocation not given. Day 63 after the first injection of vaccine or placebo was the sampling time. Profiling relied on immunoSEQ multiplex PCR, and the TCRdb table lists in-frame clones only, not all of them. Of 350,000 to 450,000 clones in the sample, about 80% were seen once. The material was peripheral blood, obtained in a trial of Ad26.COV2.S vaccine versus placebo. These receptors were taken from a person between 18 and 65 years old who received the Ad26.COV2.S COVID-19 vaccine or a placebo.

This clone was found once. J is TRBJ2-3 and V is TRBV9, with 7 nucleotides matching TRBD1. Germline trimming cut 1 base from V and 1 base from J; bases unmatched to any gene: 3. The CDR3 is made up of 15 amino acids. Per the germline V gene, CDR1 is SGDLS and CDR2 is YYNGEE. CDR3 nucleotides: TGTGCCAGCAGCGTACGGGGACAGCGCACAGATACGCAGTATTTT. Protein: CASSVRGQRTDTQYF.

V usage is TRBV20-1 and J usage is TRBJ2-1, with a tentative D call TRBD2 (5 bases). CDR3 length: 15 amino acids. Trimming removed 3 bases from V and 0 bases from J, with 12 bases in between. Germline V gives CDR1 DFQATT, CDR2 SNEGSKA (reference sequence). CDR3 sequence (DNA): TGCAGTGCTAGTTTTTGGGAGAGCTCCTACAATGAGCAGTTCTTC. Translating it yields CSASFWESSYNEQFF.

J is TRBJ1-2 and V is TRBV4-2, with D unresolved. V dropped 4 bases and J dropped 7 bases, with 13 bases sitting between them. Germline lookup yields CDR1 LGHNA and CDR2 YNFKEQ. The CDR3 consists of 13 residues. This CDR3 is CASSLTTGGGYTF. In nucleotides, the CDR3 is TGTGCCAGCAGCCTTACAACTGGTGGTGGCTACACCTTC.

The chain combines TRBV6-5 with TRBJ1-3; the D is unclear. Germline CDR1 reads MNHEY; CDR2 reads SVGAGI. The CDR3 runs to 13 residues. The germline V and J ends were trimmed by 10 bases and 4 bases, with 14 bases remaining between them. Here the CDR3 DNA reads TGTGCCACCGGGCCTCGGAGGGGAAACACCATATATTTT. Protein product: CATGPRRGNTIYF.

The rearrangement joins TRBV29-1 to TRBJ1-1, with 7 bases aligning to TRBD1. Germline V gives CDR1 SQVTM, CDR2 ANQGSEA. This CDR3 comprises 13 residues. The V and J ends lost 0 bases and 8 bases, in that order; junction bases with no gene match: 6. CDR3 in DNA: TGCAGCGTTGAAGATCGGACAGGAGTAGAAGCTTTCTTT. Protein sequence: CSVEDRTGVEAFF.

The V call is TRBV2, the J call TRBJ2-7; 7 nucleotides align to TRBD2. CDR3 length: 12 amino acids. V was clipped by 8 bases and J by 2 bases; unmatched bases: 3. The germline V gene encodes CDR1 SNHLY and CDR2 FYNNEI. The CDR3 loop reads CASGGGPYEQYF. As DNA, the CDR3 is TGTGCCAGCGGGGGGGGTCCCTACGAGCAGTACTTC.

The V gene is TRBV5-1, the J gene TRBJ2-7; possible D gene TRBD2, 5 bases. V was cut by 7 bases and J by 0 bases, with 11 bases left in between. The CDR3 is 13 amino acids. Germline assignment: CDR1 SGHRS and CDR2 YFSETQ. CDR3 amino acids: CASASRDSYEQYF. The CDR3, as DNA: TGCGCCAGCGCTTCCCGGGACTCCTACGAGCAGTACTTC. The full variable domain, with the rest looked up from reference TRBV5-1 and TRBJ2-7, is KAGVTQTPRYLIKTRGQQVTLSCSPISGHRSVSWYQQTPGQGLQFLFEYFSETQRNKGNFPGRFSGRQFSNSRSEMNVSTLELGDSALYLCASASRDSYEQYFGPGTRLTVT.

V usage is TRBV19 and J usage is TRBJ1-5, with D tentatively TRBD1 (5 bases). Germline V CDR1 and CDR2: LNHDA, SQIVND (reference sequence). This CDR3 has 15 residues. Trimming stripped 7 bases from V and 2 bases from J, with 15 bases between. Written as DNA, the CDR3 is TGTGCCAGTAAAAGGAGGGACCCCCGCAATCAGCCCCAGCATTTT. It codes for CASKRRDPRNQPQHF.

V is TRBV10-3 and J is TRBJ1-1; 12 bases are shared with TRBD1. CDR1 is ENHRY and CDR2 is SYGVKD in the germline V gene. Trimming at V came to 6 bases and at J to 7 bases, leaving 3 bases not matched to a gene. The CDR3 runs to 13 residues. CDR3 sequence (DNA): TGTGCCATCAGGGGACAGGGGGCGCTTGAAGCTTTCTTT. The encoded protein is CAIRGQGALEAFF.

This clone was seen only once. The chain carries TRBV12-3 or TRBV12-4 and TRBJ1-1; D remains ambiguous. Deletions cut 3 bases from V and 1 base from J, with 6 bases between. The CDR3 extends over 13 amino acids. CDR3 bases: TGTGCCAGCAGTTTTACGGCGAACACTGAAGCTTTCTTT. Protein: CASSFTANTEAFF.

This clone was observed a single time. The chain employs TRBV27 and TRBJ1-5; D possibly corresponds to TRBD1 (5 bases). Germline V CDR1 and CDR2: MNHEY, SMNVEV (reference sequence). This CDR3 contains 14 residues. With 0 bases removed from V and 4 bases from J, the gap between germline ends came to 7 bases. The CDR3 DNA reads TGTGCCAGCAGTTTATCTGGGGGGAATCAGCCCCAGCATTTT. Amino acid sequence: CASSLSGGNQPQHF.

This clone was detected a few times. V and J are TRBV11-2 and TRBJ1-4, with TRBD1 identical over 7 bases. V lost 3 bases and J lost 7; bases outside the gene matches: 14. Germline loops: CDR1 SGHAT, CDR2 FQNNGV. CDR3 length: 17 amino acids. As DNA, the CDR3 is TGTGCCAGCAGCTTCCGCCGCTCGGTCACAGGGGCTGAAAAACTGTTTTTT. It is translated as CASSFRRSVTGAEKLFF.

The chain employs TRBV5-6 and TRBJ1-1; a weak D match, TRBD1 (5 bases). The V gene lost 4 bases and the J gene lost 0 bases, with 13 bases spanning the gap. CDR1 SGHDT and CDR2 YYEEEE come from the germline V gene. The CDR3 spans 15 residues. The CDR3 protein is CASSGRQTMNTEAFF. For the CDR3, the DNA is TGTGCCAGCAGCGGGAGACAGACCATGAACACTGAAGCTTTCTTT.

Points on this clone: One end of the junction fails to match germline, which may point to a read error. The rearrangement links TRBV7-3 to TRBJ2-3, with 7 bases identical to TRBD2. Germline V gene lookup returns CDR1 SGHTA and CDR2 FQGTGA. The CDR3 loop spans 14 amino acids. CDR3 loop: CASSFGGSTDTQYF. The CDR3 region has the DNA TGTGCCAGCAGCTTCGGCGGGAGCACTGATACGCAGTATTTT.

The chain is built from TRBV7-2 and TRBJ1-6, with no clear D. Deletions cut 0 bases from V and 7 bases from J, with 10 bases between. CDR3 length: 15 amino acids. From germline, CDR1 is SGHTA and CDR2 FQGNSA. Here the CDR3 reads CASSLASLLNSPLHF. The CDR3 DNA sequence: TGTGCCAGCAGCTTAGCCTCGTTGCTGAATTCACCCCTCCACTTT.

V and J are TRBV9 and TRBJ1-5, with D unresolved. V gave up 3 bases and J gave up 0 bases, with 13 bases separating them. The germline CDR1 and CDR2 sequences are SGDLS and YYNGEE. The CDR3 covers 16 residues. Here the CDR3 DNA reads TGTGCCAGCAGCGAGACCCTCAGGCATAGCAATCAGCCCCAGCATTTT. It codes for CASSETLRHSNQPQHF. The complete variable domain, with remaining parts taken from reference TRBV9 and TRBJ1-5, reads DSGVTQTPKHLITATGQRVTLRCSPRSGDLSVYWYQQSLDQGLQFLIQYYNGEERAKGNILERFSAQQFPDLHSELNLSSLELGDSALYFCASSETLRHSNQPQHFGDGTRLSIL.

The V call is TRBV7-2, the J call TRBJ1-2; D possibly corresponds to TRBD1 (6 bases). The CDR3 contains 17 residues. Germline CDR1 reads SGHTA; CDR2 reads FQGNSA. The germline V and J ends were trimmed by 5 bases and 2 bases, with 21 bases remaining between them. CDR3 region: CASSTISGRTVNYGYTF. The DNA of the CDR3 is TGTGCCAGCAGCACGATCTCGGGTAGGACAGTCAACTATGGCTACACCTTC.

V usage is TRBV18 and J usage is TRBJ1-5; 7 nucleotides align to TRBD1. V trimming: 5 bases; J trimming: 0 bases; junction bases outside the gene matches: 4. The CDR3 runs 15 residues. CDR1 and CDR2 (germline): KGHSH, LQKENI. CDR3 amino acids: CASSMGQFSNQPQHF. The CDR3 DNA reads TGTGCCAGCTCAATGGGACAGTTTAGCAATCAGCCCCAGCATTTT.

The chain employs TRBV24-1 and TRBJ2-2; 11 bases are a match to TRBD2. The CDR3 loop spans 18 amino acids. Germline CDR1 and CDR2: KGHDR and SFDVKD. Germline trimming cut 1 base from V and 1 base from J; bases unmatched to any gene: 4. In nucleotides, the CDR3 is TGTGCCACCAGTGATTTCCGGGGACTAGCGGTGAACACCGGGGAGCTGTTTTTT. Protein: CATSDFRGLAVNTGELFF.

The rearrangement uses TRBV5-4 and TRBJ2-7; D may correspond to TRBD1 or TRBD2 (6 bases each). The V end lost 0 bases, the J end lost 0 bases, and 10 bases lay between the germline ends. Per the germline V gene, CDR1 is SGHNT and CDR2 is YYREEE (reference sequence). This CDR3 spans 15 amino acids. This CDR3 reads CASSLGRGLSYEQYF. The CDR3 DNA reads as TGTGCCAGCAGCTTGGGCCGGGGGCTCTCCTACGAGCAGTACTTC.

There are a few counts of this clone. The genes are TRBV11-2 and TRBJ2-1; 13 bases map to TRBD2. The CDR3 loop spans 15 amino acids. The germline V gene encodes CDR1 SGHAT and CDR2 FQNNGV. With V trimmed by 5 bases and J by 8 bases, 6 bases remained unmatched. The CDR3 region is CASSHTSGRGHEQFF. Here the CDR3 DNA reads TGTGCCAGCAGCCACACTAGCGGGAGGGGCCATGAGCAGTTCTTC.

Of note for this clone: The same CDR3 can be traced to other DNA sequences in this sample. The V and J genes are TRBV27 and TRBJ2-5; D may be TRBD1 (6 bases). V lost 4 bases and J lost 5, with 8 bases in between. There are 12 residues in the CDR3. Germline values: CDR1 MNHEY, CDR2 SMNVEV (reference sequence). CDR3: CASSSRGETQYF. In DNA form, the CDR3 reads TGTGCCAGCAGTTCCAGGGGCGAGACCCAGTACTTC.

The chain carries TRBV5-6 and TRBJ1-2; D remains unclear. V was shortened by 6 bases and J by 4 bases, with 13 bases between the two germline ends. CDR1 and CDR2 from the germline V gene are SGHDT and YYEEEE. The CDR3 is 13 amino acids. CDR3: CASKYTTAYGYTF. The CDR3 DNA reads as TGTGCCAGCAAGTATACGACGGCCTATGGCTACACCTTC.